Listed below are T cell receptor beta chains from one sample, sequenced in a study of T cell responses to AZD1222 COVID-19 vaccine. TCRdb keeps only in-frame clones here, not all; method: immunoSEQ multiplex PCR. Counted here are 68,000 or so clones, about 80% occurring once; the ten biggest clones make up about an eighth. The source material was peripheral blood, sampled on day 0 of AZD1222 vaccination. All receptors come from an adult in good health. Each CDR3 is given with its conserved first and last residue. D genes are given only for firm matches. Clone size is given for some rows only: seen once, a few or many times, or a class if the clone is expanded.

d_call cdr3_length clone_size j_call v_call cdr3_aa cdr3_nt
TRBD2 16 NA TRBJ2-2 TRBV5-4 CASSLGSGVNTGELFF TGTGCCAGCAGCTTGGGTAGCGGGGTAAACACCGGGGAGCTGTTTTTT
NA 14 few TRBJ1-5 TRBV5-4 CASSLEGFGQPQHF TGTGCCAGCAGCTTGGAAGGGTTCGGTCAGCCCCAGCATTTT
NA 12 NA TRBJ1-1 TRBV3-1/TRBV3-2 CASSGVNTEAFF TGTGCCAGCAGCGGGGTGAACACTGAAGCTTTCTTT
NA 14 NA TRBJ1-4 TRBV9 CASSVAATNEKLFF TGTGCCAGCAGCGTCGCGGCAACTAATGAAAAACTGTTTTTT
NA 15 NA TRBJ1-5 TRBV2 CASGTGRRENQPQHF TGTGCCAGCGGGACGGGCCGCCGCGAGAATCAGCCCCAGCATTTT
TRBD1 14 NA TRBJ2-7 TRBV6-5 CASRWDRRSYEQYF TGTGCCAGCAGATGGGACAGACGTTCCTACGAGCAGTACTTC
NA 16 once TRBJ2-1 TRBV9 CASSVGVSGRAGEQFF TGTGCCAGCAGCGTAGGGGTGAGTGGCAGGGCGGGTGAGCAGTTCTTC
TRBD2 16 NA TRBJ2-7 TRBV9 CASSVDSGGDAYEQYF TGTGCCAGCAGCGTGGATAGCGGGGGGGATGCCTACGAGCAGTACTTC
TRBD2 15 NA TRBJ2-3 TRBV27 CASSWTSGGTDTQYF TGTGCCAGCAGTTGGACTAGCGGGGGCACAGATACGCAGTATTTT
NA 14 NA TRBJ2-5 TRBV11-3 CASSLGRGSETQYF TGTGCCAGCAGCTTAGGACGGGGTTCTGAGACCCAGTACTTC
TRBD1 15 NA TRBJ1-5 TRBV7-2 CASSFGTGSNQPQHF TGTGCCAGCAGCTTCGGGACAGGTAGCAATCAGCCCCAGCATTTT
NA 15 NA TRBJ2-1 TRBV11-2 CASSPRQGSFDEQFF TGTGCCAGCAGCCCGAGGCAGGGGTCTTTCGATGAGCAGTTCTTC
TRBD1 15 NA TRBJ1-5 TRBV10-2 CASSATDRGGQPQHF TGCGCCAGCAGTGCTACGGACAGGGGTGGACAGCCCCAGCATTTT
NA 12 few TRBJ2-7 TRBV2 CASRNEDYEQYF TGTGCCAGCAGGAACGAGGACTACGAGCAGTACTTC
NA 11 NA TRBJ1-2 TRBV7-2 CASSLSYGYTF TGTGCCAGCAGCTTGTCCTATGGCTACACCTTC
NA 23 NA TRBJ1-3 TRBV18 CASSPGFGAMFSTGSGSGNTIYF TGTGCCAGCTCACCAGGCTTCGGCGCGATGTTTTCCACCGGGTCTGGAAGTGGAAACACCATATATTTT
NA 16 NA TRBJ2-2 TRBV9 CASSVGSQGNTGELFF TGTGCCAGCAGCGTGGGATCACAGGGTAACACCGGGGAGCTGTTTTTT
NA 15 NA TRBJ1-3 TRBV3-1/TRBV3-2 CASSPRGGVGNTIYF TGTGCCAGCAGCCCCCGAGGAGGGGTCGGAAACACCATATATTTT
NA 14 NA TRBJ1-6 TRBV6-6 CASALGGGNSPLHF TGTGCTTCGGCCCTCGGGGGCGGTAATTCACCCCTCCACTTT
NA 16 few TRBJ1-6 TRBV11-2 CASSLVGDFYNSPLHF TGTGCCAGCAGCTTAGTTGGGGACTTCTATAATTCACCCCTCCACTTT
NA 13 NA TRBJ1-2 TRBV19 CASSTGDIYGYTF TGTGCCAGTAGTACCGGCGATATCTATGGCTACACCTTC
NA 12 NA TRBJ2-1 TRBV27 CASSLRGNEQFF TGTGCCAGCAGTTTAAGGGGAAATGAGCAGTTCTTC
NA 17 NA TRBJ2-7 TRBV21-1 CASSKAAGTVVSYEQYF TGTGCCAGCAGCAAAGCGGCCGGGACAGTTGTTTCCTACGAGCAGTACTTC
TRBD2 15 NA TRBJ2-3 TRBV10-3 CAISDGGDLTDTQYF TGTGCCATCAGTGACGGGGGGGACCTCACAGATACGCAGTATTTT
TRBD1 16 NA TRBJ1-5 TRBV10-3 CAISVGGSYSNQPQHF TGTGCCATCAGTGTAGGGGGCAGCTATAGCAATCAGCCCCAGCATTTT
NA 15 NA TRBJ1-1 TRBV2 CASSDLGQGGTEAFF TGTGCCAGCAGTGACCTCGGGCAGGGTGGCACTGAAGCTTTCTTT
NA 14 NA TRBJ2-7 TRBV4-2 CASSQADEFNEQYF TGTGCCAGCAGCCAAGCGGATGAGTTCAACGAGCAGTACTTC
NA 13 few TRBJ2-1 TRBV7-9 CASSSPLDNEQFF TGTGCCAGCAGCTCGCCCCTTGACAATGAGCAGTTCTTC
TRBD1 19 NA TRBJ2-3 TRBV4-1 CASSQSPMTGTGHTDTQYF TGCGCCAGCAGCCAATCACCTATGACCGGGACAGGACACACAGATACGCAGTATTTT
TRBD1 12 NA TRBJ2-7 TRBV7-8 CASSFGRDRGYF TGTGCCAGCAGTTTCGGCCGGGACAGGGGTTATTTC
NA 16 NA TRBJ1-3 TRBV7-2 CASSLDWTASGNTIYF TGTGCCAGCAGCTTAGATTGGACAGCCTCTGGAAACACCATATATTTT
TRBD2 22 NA TRBJ2-3 TRBV7-3 CASRISGVGGGVTTSGTDTQYF TGTGCCAGCAGGATCTCTGGGGTTGGCGGGGGGGTAACCACGTCCGGCACAGATACGCAGTATTTT
NA 16 NA TRBJ1-6 TRBV27 CASSEQDGLYNSPLHF TGTGCCAGCAGCGAACAGGACGGGTTGTATAATTCACCCCTCCACTTT
TRBD2 14 NA TRBJ2-7 TRBV10-3 CAISELAGRYEQYF TGTGCCATCAGTGAACTAGCGGGGCGCTACGAGCAGTACTTC
TRBD2 16 few TRBJ2-2 TRBV10-3 CAISGKSGVKTGELFF TGTGCCATCAGTGGGAAAAGCGGGGTTAAAACCGGGGAGCTGTTTTTT
TRBD1 15 NA TRBJ1-5 TRBV6-6 CASRVPGQLNQPQHF TGTGCCAGCAGAGTTCCGGGACAGCTCAATCAGCCCCAGCATTTT
NA 14 few TRBJ2-1 TRBV6-5 CASVEDSSYNEQFF TGTGCCAGCGTGGAGGACAGCTCCTACAATGAGCAGTTCTTC
TRBD2 15 NA TRBJ2-3 TRBV11-3 CASSLGGGTTDTQYF TGTGCCAGCAGCTTAGGCGGGGGGACCACAGATACGCAGTATTTT
TRBD1 14 NA TRBJ2-5 TRBV7-9 CASSPQGAQETQYF TGTGCCAGCAGCCCACAGGGGGCCCAGGAGACCCAGTACTTC
NA 15 NA TRBJ2-3 TRBV3-1/TRBV3-2 CASLVGDLSTDTQYF TGTGCCAGCCTCGTCGGGGACCTCAGCACAGATACGCAGTATTTT